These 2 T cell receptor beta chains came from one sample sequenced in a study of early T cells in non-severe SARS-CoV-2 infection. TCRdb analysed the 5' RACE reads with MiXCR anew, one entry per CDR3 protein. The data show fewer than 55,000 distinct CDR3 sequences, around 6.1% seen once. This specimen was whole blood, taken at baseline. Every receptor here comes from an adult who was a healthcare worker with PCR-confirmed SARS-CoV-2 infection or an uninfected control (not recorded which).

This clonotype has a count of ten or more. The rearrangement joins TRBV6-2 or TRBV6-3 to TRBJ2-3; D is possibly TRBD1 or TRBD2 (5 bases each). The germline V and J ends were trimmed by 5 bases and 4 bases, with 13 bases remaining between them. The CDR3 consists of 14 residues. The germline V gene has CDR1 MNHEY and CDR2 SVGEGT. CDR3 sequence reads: CASSRSRDPDTQYF. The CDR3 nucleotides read TGTGCCAGCAGTCGCAGCCGGGACCCAGATACGCAGTATTTT.

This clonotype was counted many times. In nucleotides, the CDR3 is TGTGCCAGCAGCTTAGGACGGGAACGGGACACTGAAGCTTTCTTT. This gives the protein CASSLGRERDTEAFF. V is TRBV7-2 and J is TRBJ1-1; D not certain. The CDR3 consists of 15 residues. CDR1 and CDR2 (germline): SGHTA, FQGNSA. V was trimmed by 1 base and J by 3 bases, leaving 12 bases between them.